This TCR beta chain was recorded in a study of blood T cell repertoires in COVID-19. As to this clone: The identical CDR3 is also encoded by other nucleotide sequences in the sample.

CDR3 length: 13 amino acids. V was clipped by 0 bases and J by 8 bases; unmatched bases: 1. Sequencing used immunoSEQ multiplex PCR; TCRdb keeps in-frame clones, though not all of them. The table includes approximately 100,000 clones, approximately 62% detected once. This TCR was recovered from a man at least 80 years old with acute or convalescent COVID-19. V and J are TRBV12-3 or TRBV12-4 and TRBJ2-1; the match to TRBD2 covers 7 bases. The sample comprised peripheral blood. The DNA of the CDR3 is TGTGCCAGCAGTTTAGCGGGAGGGGATGAGCAGTTCTTC. It is translated as CASSLAGGDEQFF.